A single sample is the source of the 13 T cell receptor beta chains below, sequenced in a study of identical twins. TCRdb fed the 5' RACE reads into MiXCR, producing one record per CDR3 protein. Here the sample spans about 890,000 distinct CDR3 sequences, over 9% being singletons. These same data were also listed under a study on yellow fever vaccine responses in identical twins.

The sequenced material came from PBMCs. These receptors came from a woman between 18 and 30 years old in good health.

The V gene is TRBV12-3 or TRBV12-4, the J gene TRBJ2-3, with D hard to call. V was trimmed by 8 bases and J by 2 bases, leaving 11 bases between them. This CDR3 is 13 amino acids long. The DNA for the CDR3 is TGTGCCAGCGTGAGACCCAACACAGATACGCAGTATTTT. Its protein product is CASVRPNTDTQYF.

This clonotype was detected only a few times. The chain employs TRBV5-1 and TRBJ1-5; 9 nucleotides match TRBD1. J was trimmed by 7 bases and V by 0 bases; bases with no gene match: 5. CDR1 and CDR2 (germline): SGHRS, YFSETQ. The CDR3 consists of 15 residues. The CDR3 sequence is CASSLEGTGYQPQHF. DNA of the CDR3: TGCGCCAGCAGCTTGGAAGGGACAGGGTACCAGCCCCAGCATTTT.

The chain joins TRBV28 to TRBJ2-3; D might be TRBD1 (6 bases). The CDR3 consists of 16 residues. V was trimmed by 6 bases and J by 2 bases, leaving 18 bases between them. CDR1 and CDR2 (germline): MDHEN, SYDVKM. The CDR3 nucleotides are TGTGCCAGCAGCTCGTCCGGCGAGGGGGTCACAGATACGCAGTATTTT. Translating it yields CASSSSGEGVTDTQYF.

There are many counts of this clonotype. This sequence joins TRBV29-1 and TRBJ2-3; 8 bases are shared with TRBD1. CDR3 length: 12 residues. J was trimmed by 3 bases and V by 7 bases; bases with no gene match: 3. Germline V gives CDR1 SQVTM, CDR2 ANQGSEA. CDR3: CSGTGNTDTQYF. The DNA for the CDR3 is TGCAGCGGGACAGGGAATACAGATACGCAGTATTTT.

This clonotype was observed a few times. The chain joins TRBV6-1 to TRBJ2-3; D unclear. The V and J ends lost 5 bases and 2 bases respectively, with 11 bases between them. In germline, CDR1 is MNHNS, CDR2 SASEGT. There are 14 residues in the CDR3. This chain's CDR3 is CASSPTRPTDTQYF. CDR3 nucleotide sequence: TGTGCCAGCAGTCCGACCAGGCCCACAGATACGCAGTATTTT.

This clonotype came up a few times. CDR3 residues: CASSLGQGGKLFF. In nucleotides, the CDR3 is TGTGCCAGCAGCTTAGGCCAGGGAGGAAAACTGTTTTTT. The rearrangement uses TRBV11-2 and TRBJ1-4, with D possibly matching TRBD1 (5 bases). V was pared by 1 base and J by 10 bases, with 10 bases between. CDR1 and CDR2 from the germline V gene are SGHAT and FQNNGV. The CDR3 consists of 13 residues.

The rearrangement joins TRBV2 to TRBJ2-5, with a possible D match to TRBD1 (6 bases). Trimming pared 6 bases from V and 7 bases from J, leaving 12 bases between. The CDR3 consists of 12 residues. The germline V gene encodes CDR1 SNHLY and CDR2 FYNNEI. The CDR3 here is CASRKTGTTQYF. The CDR3 region has the DNA TGTGCCAGCAGAAAAACAGGGACGACCCAGTACTTC.

In this sample, this clonotype turned up many times. This CDR3 is CASSASLDTQYF. The CDR3 DNA follows: TGTGCCAGCAGCGCAAGCCTAGATACGCAGTATTTT. The V gene is TRBV7-9, the J gene TRBJ2-3, with unresolved D. V lost 5 bases, J lost 5 bases, and 8 bases lay in between. Germline CDR1 and CDR2: SEHNR and FQNEAQ (reference sequence). CDR3 length: 12 amino acids. Using reference TRBV7-9 and TRBJ2-3 for the parts outside the CDR3, the full variable domain is DTGVSQNPRHKITKRGQNVTFRCDPISEHNRLYWYRQTLGQGPEFLTYFQNEAQLEKSRLLSDRFSAERPKGSFSTLEIQRTEQGDSAMYLCASSASLDTQYFGPGTRLTVL.

The chain uses TRBV6-5 and TRBJ2-5; TRBD2 aligns across 11 bases. The CDR3 is 18 residues long. The germline V gene has CDR1 MNHEY and CDR2 SVGAGI. Trimming took 0 bases from V and 1 from J; bases not matched to a gene: 7. CDR3 in DNA: TGTGCCAGCAGTTACTCTGGACTAGCGGGTCGGCTCCAAGAGACCCAGTACTTC. Encoded protein: CASSYSGLAGRLQETQYF.

This clonotype was detected only a few times. The J gene is TRBJ2-5, the V gene TRBV7-2, with TRBD2 matching 8 bases. Germline assignment: CDR1 SGHTA and CDR2 FQGNSA. V was clipped by 2 bases and J by 1 base; unmatched bases: 6. The CDR3 length is 16 residues. The CDR3 is CASSLRLRGAQETQYF. CDR3 bases: TGTGCCAGCAGCTTACGGTTGCGGGGGGCCCAAGAGACCCAGTACTTC.

The rearrangement links TRBV6-5 to TRBJ2-1; 14 bases are a match to TRBD2. The CDR3 extends over 19 amino acids. Germline V gene sequence: CDR1 MNHEY, CDR2 SVGAGI. Germline trimming cut 0 bases from V and 6 bases from J; bases unmatched to any gene: 10. CDR3 region: CASSYSRLAGGPSINEQFF. Here the CDR3 DNA reads TGTGCCAGCAGTTACTCGAGACTAGCGGGAGGGCCGTCCATCAATGAGCAGTTCTTC.

This clonotype was found a few times. V and J are TRBV25-1 and TRBJ2-2; a weak D match, TRBD1 (6 bases). CDR3 size: 15 residues. Deletions cut 3 bases from V and 2 bases from J, with 10 bases between. Germline CDR1 and CDR2: MGHDK and SYGVNS. The chain's CDR3 is CASSDHRVNTGELFF. DNA for the CDR3: TGTGCCAGCAGTGATCACAGGGTAAACACCGGGGAGCTGTTTTTT.

The chain couples TRBV27 to TRBJ1-2; 9 nucleotides match TRBD1. The CDR3 runs 15 residues. From germline, CDR1 is MNHEY and CDR2 SMNVEV (reference sequence). The trim removed 4 bases at V and 5 bases at J, leaving 8 bases unmatched. Here the CDR3 reads CASSYEGTGSYGYTF. CDR3 DNA sequence: TGTGCCAGCAGTTACGAAGGGACAGGGAGTTATGGCTACACCTTC.